This T cell receptor beta chain was found in a study of T cell repertoires in cytomegalovirus infection. Study results and caveats: Accumulated public TCR beta family frequency recognized individuals carrying CMV together with the relevant HLA. What dominated the ex vivo response were HLA-C-restricted CMV-specific TCR beta clonotypes.

As concerns this clonotype: What it binds is unknown.

One entry per CDR3 protein, called by TCRdb with MiXCR from the reads. The repertoire has fewer than 850,000 distinct CDR3 sequences, just under 30% of them found once; the top ten carry around 13%. The V and J ends lost 0 bases and 4 bases respectively, with 12 bases between them. CDR3 length equals 15 residues. Germline loops: CDR1 PRHDT, CDR2 FYEKMQ (reference sequence). The chain combines TRBV13 with TRBJ1-1; a possible D gene is TRBD1 (5 bases). This material consisted of cultured CD8+ T cells from PBMCs, taken from culture after CMV antigen stimulation. The receptor was derived from a human donor in good health (CMV status not recorded). Some clones in this sample may be carry-over from other donors' samples. CDR3 nucleotides: TGTGCCAGCAGCTTAGGGCGAAGGGGTGTCACTGAAGCTTTCTTT. It codes for CASSLGRRGVTEAFF.